The TCR beta chain under discussion was sequenced for a study of cytomegalovirus exposure and HLA in healthy donors. Study-wide results and limits: Using the classifier, cytomegalovirus status was reportedly diagnosed with high specificity and sensitivity. A later analysis linked a missense variant in DCLRE1C to the trimming of TCR beta V and J genes.

For this clone: As yet, its antigen is unknown.

The primer mix had 60 Vbeta and 13 Jbeta primers. Clones were read by immunoSEQ multiplex PCR, and TCRdb kept only the in-frame ones, dropping some. The repertoire holds 100,000 to 150,000 clones, with less than 85% as singletons. V dropped 0 bases and J dropped 2 bases, with 19 bases sitting between them. This CDR3 has 18 residues. Germline CDR1 reads MGHRA; CDR2 reads YSYEKL. V usage is TRBV4-1 and J usage is TRBJ1-2; TRBD1 might be the D (5 bases). The receptor comes from a middle-aged woman in good health and CMV-seropositive. The sequenced sample was PBMCs. The DNA for the CDR3 is TGCGCCAGCAGCCAAGATAGAGATTCGGGTCGGGGGAACTATGGCTACACCTTC. Translation gives CASSQDRDSGRGNYGYTF.